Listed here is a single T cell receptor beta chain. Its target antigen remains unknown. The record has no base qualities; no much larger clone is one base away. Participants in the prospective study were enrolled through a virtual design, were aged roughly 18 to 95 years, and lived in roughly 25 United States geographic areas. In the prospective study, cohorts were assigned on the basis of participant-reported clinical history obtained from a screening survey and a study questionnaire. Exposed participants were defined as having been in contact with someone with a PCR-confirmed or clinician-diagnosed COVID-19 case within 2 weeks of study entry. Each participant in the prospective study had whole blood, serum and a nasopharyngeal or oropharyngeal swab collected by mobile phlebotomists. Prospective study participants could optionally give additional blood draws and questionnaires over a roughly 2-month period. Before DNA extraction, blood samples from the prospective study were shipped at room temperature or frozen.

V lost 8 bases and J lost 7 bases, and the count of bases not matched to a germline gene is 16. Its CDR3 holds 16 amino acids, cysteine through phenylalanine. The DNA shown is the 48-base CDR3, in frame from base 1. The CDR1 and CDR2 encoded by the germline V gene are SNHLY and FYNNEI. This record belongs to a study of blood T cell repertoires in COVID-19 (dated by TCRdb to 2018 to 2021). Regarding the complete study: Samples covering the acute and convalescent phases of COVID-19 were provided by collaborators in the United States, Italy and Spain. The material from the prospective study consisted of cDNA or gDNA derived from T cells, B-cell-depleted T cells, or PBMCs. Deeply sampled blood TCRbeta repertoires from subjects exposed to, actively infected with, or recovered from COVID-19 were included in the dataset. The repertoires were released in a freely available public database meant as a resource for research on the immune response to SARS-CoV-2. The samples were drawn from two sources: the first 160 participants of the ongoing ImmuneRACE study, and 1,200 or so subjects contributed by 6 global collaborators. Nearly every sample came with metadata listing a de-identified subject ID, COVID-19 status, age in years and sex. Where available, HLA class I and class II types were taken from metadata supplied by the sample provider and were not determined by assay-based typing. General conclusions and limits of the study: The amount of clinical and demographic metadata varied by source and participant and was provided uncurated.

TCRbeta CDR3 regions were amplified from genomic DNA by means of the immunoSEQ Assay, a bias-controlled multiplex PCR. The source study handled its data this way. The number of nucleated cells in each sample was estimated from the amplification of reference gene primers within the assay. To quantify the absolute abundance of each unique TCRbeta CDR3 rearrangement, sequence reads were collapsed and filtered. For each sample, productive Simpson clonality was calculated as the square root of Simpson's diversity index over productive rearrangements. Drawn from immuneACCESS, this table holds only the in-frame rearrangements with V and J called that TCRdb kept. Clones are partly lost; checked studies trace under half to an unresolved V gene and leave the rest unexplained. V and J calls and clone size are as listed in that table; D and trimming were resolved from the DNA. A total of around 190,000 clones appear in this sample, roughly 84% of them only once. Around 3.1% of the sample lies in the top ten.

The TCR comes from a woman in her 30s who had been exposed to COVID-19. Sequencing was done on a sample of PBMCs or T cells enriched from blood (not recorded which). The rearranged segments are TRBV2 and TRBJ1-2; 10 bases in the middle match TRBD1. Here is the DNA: TGTGCCAGCGGCCCGAGACAGGGGGCCCAGAGTGGTGGCTACACCTTC. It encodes CASGPRQGAQSGGYTF.